These T cell receptor beta chains were read from a single sample in a study of memory CD4+ T cells and cytomegalovirus serostatus. Using immunoSEQ multiplex PCR, the repertoire was profiled, and TCRdb retains in-frame clones only, with some absent. The profile shows around 45,000 clones, less than 85% of them singletons. The sequenced sample consisted of memory CD4+ T cells from blood. These receptors were taken from an adult in good health and CMV-seronegative. Each CDR3 is given with its conserved first and last residue. A D gene is named only where the DNA matches it firmly. Clone size is stated in some rows and not others, as once, few, many or a class when expanded.

J gene,D gene,clone size,V gene,CDR3 protein,CDR3 DNA
TRBJ2-3,TRBD1,once,TRBV5-4,CASRLDRGLTDTQYF,TGTGCCAGCAGACTGGACAGGGGCCTTACAGATACGCAGTATTTT
TRBJ2-3,-,few,TRBV15,CATSRGLAHTDTQYF,TGTGCCACCAGCAGAGGTCTAGCACACACAGATACGCAGTATTTT
TRBJ2-5,-,once,TRBV5-1,CASSLAHSNPEETQYF,TGCGCCAGCAGCTTGGCCCACAGCAACCCTGAAGAGACCCAGTACTTC
TRBJ2-3,-,-,TRBV4-1,CASSPPRSLDTQYF,TGCGCCAGCAGCCCACCCCGCTCACTAGATACGCAGTATTTT
TRBJ2-7,TRBD1,-,TRBV29-1,CSVVRDRDTYEQYF,TGCAGCGTCGTCCGGGACAGGGATACCTACGAGCAGTACTTC
TRBJ2-3,TRBD2,-,TRBV5-4,CASSWGLAGTDTQYF,TGTGCCAGCAGCTGGGGACTAGCCGGCACAGATACGCAGTATTTT
TRBJ2-2,TRBD2,-,TRBV11-2,CASSPWSGGYTRNTGELFF,TGTGCCAGCAGCCCATGGAGCGGGGGGTACACCCGAAACACCGGGGAGCTGTTTTTT
TRBJ2-2,TRBD1,-,TRBV9,CASSVGYRQGAAGELFF,TGTGCCAGCAGCGTAGGTTATAGGCAGGGGGCCGCCGGGGAGCTGTTTTTT
TRBJ2-7,TRBD1,-,TRBV15,CATSTTGGHPYEQYF,TGTGCCACCAGCACCACAGGGGGACATCCCTACGAGCAGTACTTC
TRBJ2-1,TRBD2,-,TRBV5-6,CASSFRLSGAPNEQFF,TGTGCCAGCAGCTTTCGACTAAGCGGGGCCCCGAATGAGCAGTTCTTC
TRBJ2-7,TRBD2,-,TRBV10-3,CAISETTSGGLSYEQYF,TGTGCCATCAGTGAGACGACTAGCGGGGGATTATCCTACGAGCAGTACTTC
TRBJ2-2,-,-,TRBV5-4,CASSTSTLGWELFF,TGTGCCAGCAGTACTAGCACTTTAGGATGGGAGCTGTTTTTT
TRBJ2-1,TRBD2,few,TRBV7-8,CASSFILAGGSYNEQFF,TGTGCCAGCAGCTTTATCCTAGCGGGGGGCTCCTACAATGAGCAGTTCTTC
TRBJ2-5,-,-,TRBV30,CAWNRGGGETQYF,TGTGCCTGGAATCGAGGGGGAGGGGAGACCCAGTACTTC
TRBJ2-1,TRBD2,few,TRBV10-2,CASSVSGGYNEQFF,TGCGCCAGCAGTGTTAGCGGGGGTTACAATGAGCAGTTCTTC
TRBJ1-6,TRBD1,medium-sized,TRBV5-1,CASSSRQGDSSPLHF,TGCGCCAGCAGCTCCAGACAGGGAGATAGTTCACCCCTCCACTTT
TRBJ2-1,TRBD2,once,TRBV5-1,CASSLAGGNYNEQFF,TGCGCCAGCAGCTTGGCGGGGGGAAACTACAATGAGCAGTTCTTC
TRBJ2-1,TRBD2,-,TRBV11-1,CASSRAGSSYNEQFF,TGTGCCAGCAGCCGAGCGGGGAGCTCCTACAATGAGCAGTTCTTC
TRBJ2-7,-,few,TRBV5-5,CASSLYSGQTYEQYF,TGTGCCAGCAGCCTCTACTCGGGCCAGACCTACGAGCAGTACTTC
TRBJ1-4,-,once,TRBV6-6,CASSYPSEDGKKF,TGTGCCAGCAGTTACCCGAGCGAGGACGGAAAAAAATTT
TRBJ2-3,-,-,TRBV5-1,CASRGETDTQYF,TGCGCCAGCAGGGGGGAAACAGATACGCAGTATTTT
TRBJ1-1,TRBD1,-,TRBV5-4,CASSSGQGGTEAFF,TGTGCCAGCAGCTCCGGACAGGGGGGAACTGAAGCTTTCTTT
TRBJ1-3,-,medium-sized,TRBV30,CAGGTGGGNTIYF,TGTGCCGGGGGAACTGGGGGCGGAAACACCATATATTTT
TRBJ2-1,TRBD2,-,TRBV11-3,CASSLGRTSGGRHEQFF,TGTGCCAGCAGCTTAGGCCGGACTAGCGGGGGACGTCACGAGCAGTTCTTC
TRBJ2-1,-,few,TRBV5-1,CASSFYYTGEQFF,TGCGCCAGCAGCTTCTACTACACAGGGGAGCAGTTCTTC
TRBJ1-1,TRBD1,-,TRBV28,CASTTLRGTGNTEAFF,TGTGCCAGCACCACTCTGAGAGGGACAGGGAACACTGAAGCTTTCTTT
TRBJ1-2,-,-,TRBV28,CASRKSGYGYTF,TGTGCCAGCAGGAAGTCAGGCTATGGCTACACCTTC
TRBJ2-1,-,-,TRBV30,CAWETSGFEQFF,TGTGCCTGGGAGACTAGTGGCTTCGAGCAGTTCTTC